This TCR beta chain originates from a study of neurological immune-mediated disorders. Overall study results and limits: In HTLV-1-associated myelopathy, TCR clonal expansion was greatest, whereas multiple sclerosis had the least, falling below healthy controls.

After removal of 6 bases from V and 10 bases from J, the junction contained 9 bases not matched to a gene. This CDR3 is built from 14 residues. The V gene's germline CDR1 is SGHTA and CDR2 FQGNSA. The sorted libraries involved the use of about 910,000 CD4+ or CD8+ T cells. Concerning this clonotype itself: Its specificity is not known.

With 10-nucleotide random UMIs included, cDNA was synthesized by 5'RACE. A single run covered 15-18 subjects with over 160 million TCR-beta sequences. TCRdb re-called the 5' RACE reads with MiXCR, one entry per CDR3 protein. The sample has some 20,000 distinct CDR3 sequences; about 15% are singletons. The genes are TRBV7-2 and TRBJ2-1; 10 bases are shared with TRBD1. Input material: CD4+ T cells from blood. This receptor was taken from a woman aged 55-75 years with HTLV-1-associated myelopathy (HAM/TSP). The CDR3 DNA is TGTGCCAGCAGGACCGGGACAGGGGTAATAGAGCAGTTCTTC. Translated, it gives CASRTGTGVIEQFF.